This entry describes one T cell receptor beta chain. Its antigen is currently unknown. Positive CCR7 selection of CD45RO-negative cells yielded the naive CD8 cells, and terminally differentiated effector memory CD45RA+ cells were excluded. V was pared by 0 bases and J by 5 bases, with 14 bases between. The CDR3 is made up of 15 amino acids. Germline CDR1 reads LGHNA; CDR2 reads YSLEER. The data were obtained in a study of shared clonotypes between healthy human individuals. Here immunoSEQ multiplex PCR was the method, and the copy in TCRdb shows in-frame clones only, minus some. The profile shows 600,000 or so clones, about 98% of them singletons. Whole-study findings and limits: Some clonotypes were shared by all four sorted-subset donors, while others were not shared. The non-shared ones had lower generation probabilities than the shared ones.

Source material: naive CD8+ T cells sorted from blood. This clonotype originated in a man aged 25-45 years in good health. V usage is TRBV4-3 and J usage is TRBJ2-7; maybe TRBD2 (5 bases). The CDR3, as DNA: TGCGCCAGCAGCCAAGATCTAGCCGCTTACCACGAGCAGTACTTC. Translated, it gives CASSQDLAAYHEQYF.